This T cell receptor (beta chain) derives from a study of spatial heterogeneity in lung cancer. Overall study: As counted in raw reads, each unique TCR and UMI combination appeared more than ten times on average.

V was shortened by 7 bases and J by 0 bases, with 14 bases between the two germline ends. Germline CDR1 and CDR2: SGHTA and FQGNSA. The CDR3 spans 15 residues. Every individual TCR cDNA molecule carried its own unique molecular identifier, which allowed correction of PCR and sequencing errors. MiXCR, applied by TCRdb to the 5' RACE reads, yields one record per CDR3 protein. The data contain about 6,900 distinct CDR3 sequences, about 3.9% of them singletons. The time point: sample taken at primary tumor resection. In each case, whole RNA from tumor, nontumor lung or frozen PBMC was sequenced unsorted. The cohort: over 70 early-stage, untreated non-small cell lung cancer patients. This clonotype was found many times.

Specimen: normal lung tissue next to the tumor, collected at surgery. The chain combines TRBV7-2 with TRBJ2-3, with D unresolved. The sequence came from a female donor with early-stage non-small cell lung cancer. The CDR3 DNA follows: TGTGCCAGCACCCCAAAGACTCTAAGCACAGATACGCAGTATTTT. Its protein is CASTPKTLSTDTQYF.